The next 17 T cell receptor beta chains were all read from a single sample in a study of identical twins. TCRdb called the 5' RACE reads again in MiXCR, with one record for every CDR3 protein. The table shows a few hundred thousand distinct CDR3 sequences, with about 12% occurring only once. The sample was also linked to a second study, of yellow fever vaccine responses in identical twins.

What was sequenced was memory (CD45RO+) T cells sorted from blood. The receptors originated from a woman between 18 and 29 years old in good health.

This chain joins TRBV2 and TRBJ2-3; D is unclear. The V and J ends lost 7 bases and 0 bases respectively, with 20 bases between them. The CDR3 sequence is 17 residues long. Germline-derived CDR1 and CDR2 are SNHLY and FYNNEI. DNA of the CDR3: TGTGCCAGCAACGTACCAGCCGGCGCTTCTAGCACAGATACGCAGTATTTT. Translating it yields CASNVPAGASSTDTQYF. Based on the CDR3 plus reference TRBV2 and TRBJ2-3, the full variable domain is EPEVTQTPSHQVTQMGQEVILRCVPISNHLYFYWYRQILGQKVEFLVSFYNNEISEKSEIFDDQFSVERPDGSNFTLKIRSTKLEDSAMYFCASNVPAGASSTDTQYFGPGTRLTVL.

This clonotype was observed a few times. The chain joins TRBV15 to TRBJ2-7; maybe TRBD1 (5 bases). V was clipped by 5 bases and J by 2 bases, with 16 bases between them. Germline-derived CDR1 and CDR2 are LNHNV and YYDKDF (reference sequence). CDR3 size: 15 residues. The CDR3 DNA reads TGTGCCACCAGCCCGGGCACAGGTAACACCTACGAGCAGTACTTC. Amino acid sequence: CATSPGTGNTYEQYF.

This clonotype has a count of ten or more. The chain couples TRBV4-3 to TRBJ2-3; 7 bases are a match to TRBD2. Looked up from germline, CDR1 is LGHNA and CDR2 is YSLEER. This CDR3 is 15 amino acids long. Losses at the gene ends were 1 base for V and 2 bases for J; bases not matched to a gene: 3. In DNA form, the CDR3 reads TGCGCCAGCAGCCAAGGGACTAGAAACACAGATACGCAGTATTTT. It encodes CASSQGTRNTDTQYF.

The rearrangement joins TRBV5-1 to TRBJ2-2; TRBD2 agrees at 9 bases. This CDR3 region has 18 residues. The germline V gene has CDR1 SGHRS and CDR2 YFSETQ. Trimming cost V 0 bases and J 2 bases; bases outside gene matches: 8. CDR3: CASSLDISGGPNTGELFF. The CDR3 region has the DNA TGCGCCAGCAGCTTGGATATTAGCGGGGGCCCCAACACCGGGGAGCTGTTTTTT.

This clonotype occurred a few times. V and J are TRBV20-1 and TRBJ2-1; D uncertain. V was cut by 5 bases and J by 7 bases, with 6 bases left in between. CDR3 length equals 10 residues. Looked up from germline, CDR1 is DFQATT and CDR2 is SNEGSKA (reference sequence). CDR3 region: CSAGRNEQFF. The CDR3 DNA follows: TGCAGTGCTGGGCGGAATGAGCAGTTCTTC.

This clonotype occurred many times. The V and J genes are TRBV3-1 and TRBJ2-7; D gene uncertain. From germline, CDR1 is LGHDT and CDR2 YNNKEL (reference sequence). This CDR3 spans 12 amino acids. V was trimmed by 1 base and J by 7 bases, leaving 8 bases between them. The DNA for the CDR3 is TGTGCCAGCAGCCAAGTGGTGGAGGAGCAGTACTTC. It codes for CASSQVVEEQYF.

The chain is built from TRBV5-6 and TRBJ2-5; 8 bases are shared with TRBD2. CDR1 SGHDT and CDR2 YYEEEE come from the germline V gene. CDR3 size: 16 residues. Trimming removed 2 bases from V and 4 bases from J; junction bases left unmatched: 10. The CDR3 DNA sequence: TGTGCCAGCAGCTTCGGTCCAGGGCGGGAGGTAGAGACCCAGTACTTC. Protein: CASSFGPGREVETQYF.

This clonotype has a handful of counts. The chain links TRBV20-1 to TRBJ2-1; weak D call: TRBD2 (5 bases). CDR1 is DFQATT and CDR2 is SNEGSKA in the germline V gene (reference sequence). The CDR3 runs 15 residues. V was pared by 6 bases and J by 0 bases, with 15 bases between. This CDR3 is CSASPRVSSYNEQFF. CDR3 nucleotide sequence: TGCAGTGCATCGCCGAGGGTGAGCTCCTACAATGAGCAGTTCTTC.

This clonotype was observed at least ten times. V and J are TRBV21-1 and TRBJ2-3; TRBD1 was called by the table and not checked on the DNA. TRBV21-1 has pseudogene status. This CDR3 region has 16 residues. CDR3: CASNLFRDTSTDTQYF. The CDR3 DNA sequence: TGTGCCAGCAATTTATTCAGGGATACGAGCACAGATACGCAGTATTTT.

This clonotype appeared many times. The gene calls are TRBV24-1 and TRBJ2-3, with 9 positions matching TRBD2. Germline CDR1 is KGHDR and CDR2 is SFDVKD. The V gene end was trimmed by 4 bases and the J gene end by 0 bases; junction bases not matched to a gene: 4. CDR3 length: 16 amino acids. The CDR3 bases are TGTGCCACCAGTGAGACTAGCGGAACTAGCACAGATACGCAGTATTTT. Translation gives CATSETSGTSTDTQYF.

This clonotype was seen a handful of times. V usage is TRBV25-1 and J usage is TRBJ2-1; 7 bases agree with TRBD1. Germline V CDR1 and CDR2: MGHDK, SYGVNS. V lost 4 bases and J lost 2; bases outside the gene matches: 8. CDR3 length equals 16 residues. The CDR3 loop reads CASSGGGRDPYNEQFF. The DNA of the CDR3 is TGTGCCAGCAGTGGAGGGGGCAGGGACCCCTACAATGAGCAGTTCTTC.

This chain uses TRBV4-3 with TRBJ1-1, with D perhaps TRBD1 (5 bases). The CDR3 is 15 amino acids. Trimming left V 1 base short and J 1 base short, with 10 bases between. The germline V gene encodes CDR1 LGHNA and CDR2 YSLEER. The CDR3 nucleotides read TGCGCCAGCAGCCAAGGGGGGGTGGGGAACACTGAAGCTTTCTTT. It is translated as CASSQGGVGNTEAFF.

V is TRBV9 and J is TRBJ2-5, with TRBD1 as a possible D gene (6 bases). V was trimmed by 4 bases and J by 7 bases, leaving 14 bases between them. Germline V lookup: CDR1 SGDLS, CDR2 YYNGEE. This CDR3 is built from 13 residues. CDR3 DNA sequence: TGTGCCAGCAGCACCAGGGGTTTCGGGACCCAGTACTTC. Protein product: CASSTRGFGTQYF.

This clonotype was counted only a few times. The rearrangement uses TRBV11-1 and TRBJ2-3; D unresolved. V lost 2 bases and J lost 4, with 4 bases in between. The CDR3 sequence is 12 residues long. In germline, CDR1 is SGHAT, CDR2 FQDESV (reference sequence). The DNA for the CDR3 is TGTGCCAGCAGCTTAAACGCAGATACGCAGTATTTT. Amino acids: CASSLNADTQYF.

The chain joins TRBV5-1 to TRBJ2-7; D is possibly TRBD1 (6 bases). The CDR3 runs 15 residues. Germline assignment: CDR1 SGHRS and CDR2 YFSETQ. The ends were cut back, 4 bases at V and 4 bases at J, with 18 bases in the middle. The CDR3 nucleotides read TGCGCCAGCAGCGGAACTGGGGGCGTGGGGTACGAGCAGTACTTC. It yields the protein CASSGTGGVGYEQYF.

The chain uses TRBV3-1 and TRBJ2-1; D is undetermined. CDR3 length equals 15 residues. The germline V gene has CDR1 LGHDT and CDR2 YNNKEL (reference sequence). V was pared by 4 bases and J by 2 bases, with 12 bases between. The CDR3, as DNA: TGTGCCAGCAGCCTAGGACCCCGTCCCTACAATGAGCAGTTCTTC. It is translated as CASSLGPRPYNEQFF.

The gene calls are TRBV20-1 and TRBJ2-7, with D tentatively TRBD2 (5 bases). The CDR3 is 14 residues long. From germline, CDR1 is DFQATT and CDR2 SNEGSKA (reference sequence). V lost 5 bases and J lost 0, with 14 bases in between. The CDR3 DNA is TGCAGTGCTCCCGGAGTAGCGCGCTCCTACGAGCAGTACTTC. Encoded protein: CSAPGVARSYEQYF.